A single sample gave rise to the 10 T cell receptor beta chains below, sequenced in a study of blood T cell repertoires in COVID-19. TCRdb's copy holds only in-frame clones and misses some; the assay was immunoSEQ multiplex PCR. The data contain about 250,000 clones, 70% to 90% of them singletons. Material for sequencing was PBMCs or T cells enriched from blood (not recorded which). The receptors shown here come from a woman in her 30s who had recovered from COVID-19.

V gene TRBV5-1 combines with J gene TRBJ2-6; D might be TRBD2 (7 bases). Germline V gives CDR1 SGHRS, CDR2 YFSETQ. V lost 4 bases, J lost 2 bases, and 10 bases lay in between. This CDR3 contains 15 residues. Here the CDR3 DNA reads TGCGCCAGCAGCCCGGGGGGCCCTGGGGCCAACGTCCTGACTTTC. Its protein is CASSPGGPGANVLTF.

This clone was counted between two and nine times. This sequence joins TRBV5-4 and TRBJ2-2, with 8 bases lining up with TRBD2. CDR3 size: 16 residues. Germline CDR1 SGHNT, CDR2 YYREEE (reference sequence). Trimming removed 4 bases from V and 7 bases from J; junction bases left unmatched: 12. CDR3 sequence reads: CASSLKREKGIGELFF. The CDR3 nucleotides are TGTGCCAGCAGCCTAAAGCGGGAGAAAGGGATCGGGGAGCTGTTTTTT.

The chain combines TRBV15 with TRBJ1-5; the match to TRBD1 covers 9 bases. The CDR3 extends over 18 amino acids. Germline lookup yields CDR1 LNHNV and CDR2 YYDKDF (reference sequence). Losses at the gene ends were 1 base for V and 0 bases for J; bases not matched to a gene: 7. The CDR3 DNA follows: TGTGCCACCAGCAGAGTTCCGACAGGGGGATATAGCAATCAGCCCCAGCATTTT. It is translated as CATSRVPTGGYSNQPQHF. The complete variable domain, with remaining parts taken from reference TRBV15 and TRBJ1-5, reads DAMVIQNPRYQVTQFGKPVTLSCSQTLNHNVMYWYQQKSSQAPKLLFHYYDKDFNNEADTPDNFQSRRPNTSFCFLDIRSPGLGDTAMYLCATSRVPTGGYSNQPQHFGDGTRLSIL.

This clone was recorded once. V gene TRBV7-2 combines with J gene TRBJ2-7, with D possibly matching TRBD1 (6 bases). The CDR3 is made up of 15 amino acids. V was cut by 0 bases and J by 3 bases, with 12 bases left in between. CDR1 is SGHTA, CDR2 FQGNSA, per germline. The CDR3 bases are TGTGCCAGCAGCTTAGCGACTACAGGGTTCTACGAGCAGTACTTC. Translated: CASSLATTGFYEQYF. Based on the CDR3 plus reference TRBV7-2 and TRBJ2-7, the full variable domain is GAGVSQSPSNKVTEKGKDVELRCDPISGHTALYWYRQSLGQGLEFLIYFQGNSAPDKSGLPSDRFSAERTGGSVSTLTIQRTQQEDSAVYLCASSLATTGFYEQYFGPGTRLTVT.

The chain is built from TRBV30 and TRBJ1-5, with D possibly TRBD1 on 5 matching bases. The CDR3 is made up of 14 amino acids. The ends were cut back, 4 bases at V and 6 bases at J, with 16 bases in the middle. The V gene's germline CDR1 is GTSNPN and CDR2 SVGIG (reference sequence). The CDR3, as DNA: TGTGCCTGGAAATCTCAGGGAACGGGTCAGCCCCAGCATTTT. Its protein is CAWKSQGTGQPQHF.

This clone was detected a few times. The chain uses TRBV30 and TRBJ1-1, with D hard to call. Between the trimmed V and J ends, which lost 0 bases and 0 bases, there was a span of 11 bases. This CDR3 has 15 amino acids. CDR1 GTSNPN and CDR2 SVGIG come from the germline V gene (reference sequence). This CDR3 reads CAWSVLASMNTEAFF. The CDR3 DNA follows: TGTGCCTGGAGTGTATTGGCCTCAATGAACACTGAAGCTTTCTTT.

The chain employs TRBV5-1 and TRBJ1-2; D is perhaps TRBD1 (5 bases). V shed 0 bases and J shed 0 bases, with 9 bases lying between them. Germline CDR1 and CDR2: SGHRS and YFSETQ. The CDR3 covers 15 residues. For the CDR3, the DNA is TGCGCCAGCAGCTTGGCCAGGGCCACTAACTATGGCTACACCTTC. Its protein product is CASSLARATNYGYTF.

The chain joins TRBV6-5 to TRBJ1-4; no reliable D call. V lost 7 bases and J lost 4, with 13 bases in between. The CDR3 runs to 14 residues. From germline, CDR1 is MNHEY and CDR2 SVGAGI. As DNA, the CDR3 is TGTGCCAGCACCGCTAAATCTTTTAATGAAAAACTGTTTTTT. Protein product: CASTAKSFNEKLFF.

The CDR3 protein is CASSPLPSGSRRTDTQYF. The CDR3 nucleotides read TGTGCCAGCTCACCATTGCCTAGCGGGAGTCGTCGCACAGATACGCAGTATTTT. V and J are TRBV18 and TRBJ2-3; TRBD2 matches at 10 bases. CDR1 is KGHSH, CDR2 LQKENI, per germline. V lost 2 bases and J lost 1; bases outside the gene matches: 9. The CDR3 extends over 18 amino acids.

J is TRBJ1-6 and V is TRBV30; D is uncertain. Trimming left V 4 bases short and J 0 bases short, with 7 bases between. CDR1 is GTSNPN, CDR2 SVGIG, per germline (reference sequence). This CDR3 has 14 amino acids. The CDR3 sequence is CAWMVSSYNSPLHF. The CDR3 nucleotides read TGTGCCTGGATGGTGAGCTCCTATAATTCACCCCTCCACTTT. The full variable domain, completed using reference TRBV30 and TRBJ1-6, is SQTIHQWPATLVQPVGSPLSLECTVEGTSNPNLYWYRQAAGRGLQLLFYSVGIGQISSEVPQNLSASRPQDRQFILSSKKLLLSDSGFYLCAWMVSSYNSPLHFGNGTRLTVT.